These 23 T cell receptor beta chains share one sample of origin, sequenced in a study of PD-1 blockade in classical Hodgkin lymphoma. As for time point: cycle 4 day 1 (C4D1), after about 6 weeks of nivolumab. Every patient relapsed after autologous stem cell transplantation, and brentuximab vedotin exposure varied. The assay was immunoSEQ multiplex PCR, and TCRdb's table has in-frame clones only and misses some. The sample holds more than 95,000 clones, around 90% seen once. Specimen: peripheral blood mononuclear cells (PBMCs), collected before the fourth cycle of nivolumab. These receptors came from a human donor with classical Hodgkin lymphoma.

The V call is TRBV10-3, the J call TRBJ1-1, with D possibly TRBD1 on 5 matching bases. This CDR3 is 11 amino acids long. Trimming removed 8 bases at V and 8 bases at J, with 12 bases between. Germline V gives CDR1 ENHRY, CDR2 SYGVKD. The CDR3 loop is CAIAGGVEAFF. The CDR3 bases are TGTGCCATCGCGGGGGGGGTAGAAGCTTTCTTT.

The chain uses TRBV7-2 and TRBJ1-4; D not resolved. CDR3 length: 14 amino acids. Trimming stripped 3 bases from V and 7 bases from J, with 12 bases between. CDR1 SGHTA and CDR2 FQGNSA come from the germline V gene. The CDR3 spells CASSLDWAVEKLFF. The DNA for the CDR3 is TGTGCCAGCAGCTTGGACTGGGCAGTTGAAAAACTGTTTTTT.

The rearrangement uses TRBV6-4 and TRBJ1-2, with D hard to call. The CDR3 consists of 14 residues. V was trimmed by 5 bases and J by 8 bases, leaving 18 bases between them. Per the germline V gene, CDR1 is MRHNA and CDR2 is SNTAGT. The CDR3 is CASSPTVGGRGYTF. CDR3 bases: TGTGCCAGCAGTCCGACTGTCGGCGGCAGGGGCTACACCTTC.

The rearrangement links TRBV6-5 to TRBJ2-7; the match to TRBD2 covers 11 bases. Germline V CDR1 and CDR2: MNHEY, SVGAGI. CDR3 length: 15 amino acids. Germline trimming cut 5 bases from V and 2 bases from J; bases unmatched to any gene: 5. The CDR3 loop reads CASSRPTSGAYEQYF. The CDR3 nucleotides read TGTGCCAGCAGTCGACCGACTAGCGGGGCCTACGAGCAGTACTTC.

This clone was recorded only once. CDR3 in amino acids: CASSIDLVRGGRTGVTGELFF. CDR3 in DNA: TGTGCCAGTAGTATAGATCTCGTCCGAGGGGGCCGGACAGGAGTCACCGGGGAGCTGTTTTTT. The chain carries TRBV19 and TRBJ2-2, with 7 bases aligning to TRBD1. Germline CDR1 reads LNHDA; CDR2 reads SQIVND (reference sequence). The ends lost 0 bases at V and 4 bases at J; junction bases unmatched: 20. The CDR3 runs to 21 residues.

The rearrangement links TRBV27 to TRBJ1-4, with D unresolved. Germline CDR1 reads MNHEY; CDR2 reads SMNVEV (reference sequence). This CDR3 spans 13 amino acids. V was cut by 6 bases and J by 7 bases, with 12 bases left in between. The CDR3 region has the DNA TGTGCCAGCAGACCCTCCCCGGTTGAAAAACTGTTTTTT. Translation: CASRPSPVEKLFF.

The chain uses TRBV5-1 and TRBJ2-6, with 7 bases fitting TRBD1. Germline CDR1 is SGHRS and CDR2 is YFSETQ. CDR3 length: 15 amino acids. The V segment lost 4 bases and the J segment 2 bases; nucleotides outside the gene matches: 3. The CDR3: CASSMDRPGANVLTF. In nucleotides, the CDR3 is TGCGCCAGCAGCATGGACAGGCCTGGGGCCAACGTCCTGACTTTC.

The CDR3 coding sequence is TGTGCCAGCACCCCGGGAGATTGGACTGAAGCTTTCTTT. Protein product: CASTPGDWTEAFF. The chain couples TRBV6-5 to TRBJ1-1; D gene uncertain. The V and J ends lost 7 bases and 5 bases respectively, with 14 bases between them. The CDR3 length is 13 residues. Germline values: CDR1 MNHEY, CDR2 SVGAGI.

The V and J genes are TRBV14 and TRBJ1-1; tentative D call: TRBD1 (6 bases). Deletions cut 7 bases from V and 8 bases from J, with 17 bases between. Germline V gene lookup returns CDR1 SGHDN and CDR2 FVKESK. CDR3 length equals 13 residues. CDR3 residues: CASKHSGAEEAFF. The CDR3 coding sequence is TGTGCCAGCAAGCACTCAGGGGCCGAAGAAGCTTTCTTT. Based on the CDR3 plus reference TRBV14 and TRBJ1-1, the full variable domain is EAGVTQFPSHSVIEKGQTVTLRCDPISGHDNLYWYRRVMGKEIKFLLHFVKESKQDESGMPNNRFLAERTGGTYSTLKVQPAELEDSGVYFCASKHSGAEEAFFGQGTRLTVV.

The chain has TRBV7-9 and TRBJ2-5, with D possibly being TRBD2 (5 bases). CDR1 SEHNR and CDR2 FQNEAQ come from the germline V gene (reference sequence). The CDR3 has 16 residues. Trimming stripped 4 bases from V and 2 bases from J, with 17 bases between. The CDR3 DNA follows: TGTGCCAGCAGCTCATTGCGTTCGGACTTTCAAGAGACCCAGTACTTC. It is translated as CASSSLRSDFQETQYF.

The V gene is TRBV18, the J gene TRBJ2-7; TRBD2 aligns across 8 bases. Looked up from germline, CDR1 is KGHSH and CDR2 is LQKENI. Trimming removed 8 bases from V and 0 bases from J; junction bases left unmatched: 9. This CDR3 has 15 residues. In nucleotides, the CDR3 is TGTGCCAGCCTCTCGGGACTAGGGGACTCCTACGAGCAGTACTTC. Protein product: CASLSGLGDSYEQYF.

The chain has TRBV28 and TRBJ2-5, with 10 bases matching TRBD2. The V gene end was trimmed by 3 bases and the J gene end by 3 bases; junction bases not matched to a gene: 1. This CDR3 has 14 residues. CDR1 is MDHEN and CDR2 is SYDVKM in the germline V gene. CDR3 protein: CASSFLAGEETQYF. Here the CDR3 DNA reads TGTGCCAGCAGTTTTCTAGCGGGAGAAGAGACCCAGTACTTC.

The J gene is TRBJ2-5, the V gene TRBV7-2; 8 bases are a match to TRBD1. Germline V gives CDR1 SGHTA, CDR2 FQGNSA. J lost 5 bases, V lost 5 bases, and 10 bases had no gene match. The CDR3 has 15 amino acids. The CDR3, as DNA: TGTGCCAGCAGCAACCCCCAGGGGGCGGTGGAGACCCAGTACTTC. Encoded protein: CASSNPQGAVETQYF.

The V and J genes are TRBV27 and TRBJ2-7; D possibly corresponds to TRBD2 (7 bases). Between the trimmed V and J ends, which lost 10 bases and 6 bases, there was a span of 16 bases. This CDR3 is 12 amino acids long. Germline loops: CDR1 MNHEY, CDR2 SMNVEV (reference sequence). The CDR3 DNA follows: TGTGCCATCAGGGGTCCGGGGGGCGAGCAGTACTTC. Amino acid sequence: CAIRGPGGEQYF.

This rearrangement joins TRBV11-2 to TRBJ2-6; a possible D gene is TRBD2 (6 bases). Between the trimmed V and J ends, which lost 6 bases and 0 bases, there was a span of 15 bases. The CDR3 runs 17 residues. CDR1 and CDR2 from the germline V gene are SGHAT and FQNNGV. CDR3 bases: TGTGCCAGCAGATCCGGGGGTTGGGGCTCTGGGGCCAACGTCCTGACTTTC. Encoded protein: CASRSGGWGSGANVLTF.

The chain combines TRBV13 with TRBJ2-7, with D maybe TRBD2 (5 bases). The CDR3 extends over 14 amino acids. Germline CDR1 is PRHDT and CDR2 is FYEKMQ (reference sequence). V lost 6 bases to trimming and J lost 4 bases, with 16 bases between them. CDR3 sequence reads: CASSRRSTKYEQYF. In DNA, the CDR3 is TGTGCCAGCAGTAGGAGGAGCACGAAATACGAGCAGTACTTC.

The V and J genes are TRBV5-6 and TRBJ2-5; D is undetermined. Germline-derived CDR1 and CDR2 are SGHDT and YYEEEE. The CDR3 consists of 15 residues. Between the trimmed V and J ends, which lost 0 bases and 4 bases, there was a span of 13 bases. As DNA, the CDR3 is TGTGCCAGCAGCTTGGAGGTATACGGTGGAGAGACCCAGTACTTC. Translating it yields CASSLEVYGGETQYF.

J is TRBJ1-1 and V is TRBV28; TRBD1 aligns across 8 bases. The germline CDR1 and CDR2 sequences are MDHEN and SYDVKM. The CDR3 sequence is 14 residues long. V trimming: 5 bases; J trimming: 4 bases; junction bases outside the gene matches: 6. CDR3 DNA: TGTGCCAGCAGTGGACAGGGTGTTCGCACTGAAGCTTTCTTT. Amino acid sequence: CASSGQGVRTEAFF.

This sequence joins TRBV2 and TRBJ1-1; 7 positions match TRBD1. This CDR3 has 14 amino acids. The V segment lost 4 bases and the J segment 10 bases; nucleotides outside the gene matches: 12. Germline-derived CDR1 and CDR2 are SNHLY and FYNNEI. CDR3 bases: TGTGCCAGCAGTGGGTTATCCGCCGGGACAGCAGCTTTCTTT. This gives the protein CASSGLSAGTAAFF.

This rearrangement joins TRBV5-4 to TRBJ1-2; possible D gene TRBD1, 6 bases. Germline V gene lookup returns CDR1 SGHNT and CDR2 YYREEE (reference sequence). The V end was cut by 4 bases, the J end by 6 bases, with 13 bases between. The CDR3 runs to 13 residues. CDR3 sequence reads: CASSATGWDGYTF. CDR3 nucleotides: TGTGCCAGCAGCGCAACAGGGTGGGATGGCTACACCTTC. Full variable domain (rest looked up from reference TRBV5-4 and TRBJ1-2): ETGVTQSPTHLIKTRGQQVTLRCSSQSGHNTVSWYQQALGQGPQFIFQYYREEENGRGNFPPRFSGLQFPNYSSELNVNALELDDSALYLCASSATGWDGYTFGSGTRLTVV.

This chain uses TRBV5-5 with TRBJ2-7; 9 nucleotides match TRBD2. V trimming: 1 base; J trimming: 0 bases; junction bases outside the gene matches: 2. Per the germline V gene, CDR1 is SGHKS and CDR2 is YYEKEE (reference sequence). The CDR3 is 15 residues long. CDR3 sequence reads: CASSLLAGTSYEQYF. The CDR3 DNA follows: TGTGCCAGCAGCTTGCTAGCGGGGACCTCCTACGAGCAGTACTTC.

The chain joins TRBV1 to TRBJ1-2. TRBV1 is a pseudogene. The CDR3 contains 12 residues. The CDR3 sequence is CTSSQEREGYTF. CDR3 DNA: TGCACCAGCAGCCAAGAAAGGGAAGGCTACACCTTC.

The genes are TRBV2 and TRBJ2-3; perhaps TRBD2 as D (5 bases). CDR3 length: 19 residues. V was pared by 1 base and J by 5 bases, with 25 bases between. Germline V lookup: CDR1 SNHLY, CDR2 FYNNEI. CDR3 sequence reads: CASSEGGQLVQSPEDTQYF. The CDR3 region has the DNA TGTGCCAGCAGTGAAGGAGGGCAACTAGTCCAGTCCCCTGAAGATACGCAGTATTTT.